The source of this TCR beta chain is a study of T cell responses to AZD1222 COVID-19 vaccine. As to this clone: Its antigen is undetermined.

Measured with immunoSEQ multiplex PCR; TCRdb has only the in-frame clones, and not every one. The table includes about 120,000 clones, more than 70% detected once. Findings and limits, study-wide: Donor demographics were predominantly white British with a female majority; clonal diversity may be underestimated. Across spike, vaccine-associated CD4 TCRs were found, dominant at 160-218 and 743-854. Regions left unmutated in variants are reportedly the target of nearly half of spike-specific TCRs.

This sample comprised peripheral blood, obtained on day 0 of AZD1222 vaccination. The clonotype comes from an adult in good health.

The CDR3: CAFSGYSEQYF. DNA of the CDR3: TGTGCCTTCTCTGGTTACTCCGAGCAGTACTTC. The chain uses TRBV30 and TRBJ2-7; D is uncertain. Trimming took 7 bases from V and 6 from J, leaving 13 bases between them. Germline V gene lookup returns CDR1 GTSNPN and CDR2 SVGIG (reference sequence). The CDR3 is 11 residues long.